A single sample gave rise to the 10 T cell receptor beta chains below, sequenced in a study of T cell repertoires in ileal Crohn's disease. Sequenced by immunoSEQ multiplex PCR; TCRdb stores in-frame clones only, minus some. This table has about 4,100 clones, about three quarters appearing once. Sequenced: ileal tissue. These TCRs come from an adult with Crohn's disease.

This clone was seen a few times. The rearrangement links TRBV18 to TRBJ1-5; maybe TRBD1 (5 bases). The germline CDR1 and CDR2 sequences are KGHSH and LQKENI. The CDR3 consists of 15 residues. Between the trimmed V and J ends, which lost 1 base and 5 bases, there was a span of 12 bases. The CDR3 loop is CASSPLAGLDQPQHF. CDR3 DNA: TGTGCCAGCTCACCACTGGCAGGGTTAGATCAGCCCCAGCATTTT.

This clone was recorded a few times. CDR3 DNA: TGTGCCAGCAGCTTTGGAGAGAGCTCTGGAAACACCATATATTTT. This sequence encodes CASSFGESSGNTIYF. The rearrangement uses TRBV5-8 and TRBJ1-3; D gene uncertain. V was pared by 2 bases and J by 0 bases, with 9 bases between. Per the germline V gene, CDR1 is SGHTS and CDR2 is YDEGEE. The CDR3 totals 15 residues.

The chain combines TRBV5-6 with TRBJ1-1, with a tentative D call TRBD1 (6 bases). Germline values: CDR1 SGHDT, CDR2 YYEEEE. CDR3 size: 14 residues. Trimming pared 1 base from V and 5 bases from J, leaving 12 bases between. The CDR3 loop is CASSLWTVATEAFF. The CDR3, as DNA: TGTGCCAGCAGCTTGTGGACAGTCGCTACTGAAGCTTTCTTT.

This chain links TRBV19 with TRBJ1-4, with D tentatively TRBD1 (5 bases). The CDR3 has 15 residues. With 8 bases removed from V and 7 bases from J, the gap between germline ends came to 20 bases. Germline assignment: CDR1 LNHDA and CDR2 SQIVND (reference sequence). The CDR3 DNA sequence: TGTGCCAGTGGAAACACTCGGGGGGAGCGTGAAAAACTGTTTTTT. Residues: CASGNTRGEREKLFF.

The rearrangement uses TRBV18 and TRBJ2-3; possible D gene TRBD2, 6 bases. From germline, CDR1 is KGHSH and CDR2 LQKENI. The CDR3 runs to 15 residues. Deletions cut 3 bases from V and 2 bases from J, with 12 bases between. CDR3 sequence: CASSPSRDFTDTQYF. The CDR3, as DNA: TGTGCCAGCTCACCTTCCCGGGACTTCACAGATACGCAGTATTTT.

The chain links TRBV6-4 to TRBJ2-4; 7 bases agree with TRBD1. Germline CDR1 is MRHNA and CDR2 is SNTAGT. This CDR3 comprises 13 residues. With V trimmed by 2 bases and J by 7 bases, 2 bases remained unmatched. CDR3 residues: CASSDRTGNIQYF. As DNA, the CDR3 is TGTGCCAGCAGTGACCGGACAGGTAACATTCAGTACTTC.

This clone has only one observation. The chain couples TRBV15 to TRBJ2-2; 7 nucleotides agree with TRBD2. CDR3 length equals 18 residues. Germline loops: CDR1 LNHNV, CDR2 YYDKDF (reference sequence). J was trimmed by 5 bases and V by 0 bases; bases with no gene match: 12. The CDR3 spells CATSRDRRAGGSTGELFF. CDR3 DNA: TGTGCCACCAGCAGAGATCGGAGGGCCGGGGGGAGTACCGGGGAGCTGTTTTTT. The full variable domain, its missing parts supplied by reference TRBV15 and TRBJ2-2, is DAMVIQNPRYQVTQFGKPVTLSCSQTLNHNVMYWYQQKSSQAPKLLFHYYDKDFNNEADTPDNFQSRRPNTSFCFLDIRSPGLGDTAMYLCATSRDRRAGGSTGELFFGEGSRLTVL.

This clone is a singleton in its sample. This CDR3 reads CASSPGTGVISEQYF. CDR3 bases: TGCGCCAGCAGCCCCGGGACAGGGGTTATTTCCGAGCAGTACTTC. V and J are TRBV5-1 and TRBJ2-5, with 10 bases lining up with TRBD1. Near its end, the DNA agrees better with TRBJ2-7, so the J call may be wrong. From germline, CDR1 is SGHRS and CDR2 YFSETQ. The CDR3 sequence is 15 residues long.

This chain joins TRBV9 and TRBJ1-1; no clear D gene. The CDR3 spans 15 residues. Germline CDR1 reads SGDLS; CDR2 reads YYNGEE. V lost 0 bases and J 5 bases, leaving 14 bases between the germline ends. The CDR3 sequence: CASSVAPDFVTEAFF. For the CDR3, the DNA is TGTGCCAGCAGCGTAGCTCCGGACTTTGTAACTGAAGCTTTCTTT.

The chain employs TRBV27 and TRBJ1-1, with 9 bases identical to TRBD1. Germline V gene lookup returns CDR1 MNHEY and CDR2 SMNVEV (reference sequence). The CDR3 runs 14 residues. The junction had 3 bases not matched to a gene; V was cut back by 3 bases and J by 4 bases. The CDR3 protein is CASSLGTGITEAFF. CDR3 nucleotide sequence: TGTGCCAGCAGTTTGGGGACAGGGATCACTGAAGCTTTCTTT.